This T cell receptor (beta chain) was retrieved from a study of T cell responses to AZD1222 COVID-19 vaccine. For the study at large: Whether given at about 4 or about 12 weeks, second doses were pooled. Study-wide results and limits: Reports indicate that nearly half of spike-specific TCRs are directed at unmutated variant regions.

Note on this clone: Its matching antigen is unknown.

Here immunoSEQ multiplex PCR was the method, and the copy in TCRdb shows in-frame clones only, minus some. The sample yields under 200,000 clones, 90% to 95% seen once. The material sequenced was peripheral blood, taken on day 0 of AZD1222 vaccination. The TCR was taken from an adult in good health.

Here the CDR3 DNA reads TGTGCCAGCAGCCCCCCCCCTTTAGCGGGAGGGCCCGACAATGAGCAGTTCTTC. It codes for CASSPPPLAGGPDNEQFF. V gene TRBV7-2 combines with J gene TRBJ2-1, with 11 bases matching TRBD2. The CDR3 sequence is 18 residues long. The V gene end was trimmed by 5 bases and the J gene end by 5 bases; junction bases not matched to a gene: 14. The germline gives CDR1 SGHTA, CDR2 FQGNSA.